One and the same sample provided the 11 T cell receptor beta chains below, sequenced in a study of cytomegalovirus exposure and HLA in healthy donors. This PCR relied on a set of 60 Vbeta primers and 13 Jbeta primers. The table came from immunoSEQ multiplex PCR; TCRdb's copy has only in-frame clones and leaves some out. The sample lists approximately 140,000 clones; 79% were seen once. The sample consisted of PBMCs. The receptors originated from a man younger than 35 in good health and CMV-seronegative.

The rearrangement joins TRBV9 to TRBJ2-7; 7 bases fit TRBD1. CDR1 is SGDLS and CDR2 is YYNGEE in the germline V gene. The CDR3 covers 14 residues. V gave up 4 bases and J gave up 0 bases; unmatched junction bases: 4. CDR3 protein: CASSKQGSSYEQYF. DNA of the CDR3: TGTGCCAGCAGCAAACAGGGGAGCTCCTACGAGCAGTACTTC.

This chain connects TRBV30 to TRBJ1-5, with TRBD1 matching over 7 bases. CDR1 is GTSNPN and CDR2 is SVGIG in the germline V gene (reference sequence). The CDR3 covers 17 residues. V gave up 1 base and J gave up 9 bases; unmatched junction bases: 18. The CDR3 here is CAWSDRDIQGPLGPQHF. As DNA, the CDR3 is TGTGCCTGGAGTGACCGAGACATACAGGGGCCCCTTGGGCCCCAGCATTTT.

V usage is TRBV19 and J usage is TRBJ2-1; possibly TRBD2 for D (6 bases). V lost 3 bases and J 3 bases, leaving 9 bases between the germline ends. The CDR3 consists of 14 residues. CDR1 is LNHDA, CDR2 SQIVND, per germline (reference sequence). CDR3 amino acids: CASSIPEGYNEQFF. In nucleotides, the CDR3 is TGTGCCAGTAGTATTCCGGAGGGCTACAATGAGCAGTTCTTC.

The chain links TRBV7-9 to TRBJ2-1, with 9 bases matching TRBD1. Germline trimming cut 7 bases from V and 5 bases from J; bases unmatched to any gene: 18. This CDR3 contains 18 residues. In germline, CDR1 is SEHNR, CDR2 FQNEAQ (reference sequence). Written as DNA, the CDR3 is TGTGCCAGCACCCTACCTGGACAGGGGTCATCCAAGGACAATGAGCAGTTCTTC. It yields the protein CASTLPGQGSSKDNEQFF.

About this clone: The sample carries other DNA sequences with the same CDR3. The chain joins TRBV18 to TRBJ1-2; 7 bases align to TRBD1. V shed 5 bases, J shed 6 bases, and the junction held 9 bases outside the gene matches. Germline CDR1 KGHSH, CDR2 LQKENI. This CDR3 spans 14 amino acids. In DNA form, the CDR3 reads TGTGCCAGCTCAGACGCACTCAGGGGGGATGGCTACACCTTC. Translated: CASSDALRGDGYTF.

The rearrangement uses TRBV4-1 and TRBJ2-3; D remains ambiguous. The CDR3 loop spans 14 amino acids. Germline V gene data show CDR1 as MGHRA and CDR2 as YSYEKL. The ends were cut back, 1 base at V and 4 bases at J, with 9 bases in the middle. The CDR3 sequence: CASSQGFKPDTQYF. Written as DNA, the CDR3 is TGCGCCAGCAGCCAAGGGTTCAAGCCAGATACGCAGTATTTT.

The V call is TRBV5-5, the J call TRBJ1-1; 8 nucleotides agree with TRBD1. Germline loops: CDR1 SGHKS, CDR2 YYEKEE (reference sequence). Germline trimming cut 3 bases from V and 3 bases from J; bases unmatched to any gene: 10. The CDR3 loop spans 16 amino acids. CDR3 sequence (DNA): TGTGCCAGCAGCTCTACAGGGGGAAGTTTATACACTGAAGCTTTCTTT. Amino acids: CASSSTGGSLYTEAFF.

This chain connects TRBV11-2 to TRBJ2-7; 8 bases line up with TRBD1. The CDR3 totals 15 residues. Germline CDR1 is SGHAT and CDR2 is FQNNGV. V shed 1 base and J 7 bases; nucleotides not matched to a gene: 9. In DNA form, the CDR3 reads TGTGCCAGCAGCTTAGGACACAGGGGGTTGGAGGAGCAGTACTTC. Protein: CASSLGHRGLEEQYF.

The V gene is TRBV9, the J gene TRBJ1-1; unclear D gene. Trimming stripped 0 bases from V and 4 bases from J, with 13 bases between. The germline V gene has CDR1 SGDLS and CDR2 YYNGEE. This CDR3 comprises 15 residues. Written as DNA, the CDR3 is TGTGCCAGCAGCGTAGCTGGCACAGCGGGCACTGAAGCTTTCTTT. It translates to CASSVAGTAGTEAFF.

The chain's CDR3 is CASSLRGTGNTGELFF. In nucleotides, the CDR3 is TGTGCCAGCAGCTTACGTGGGACAGGGAACACCGGGGAGCTGTTTTTT. The V gene is TRBV5-8, the J gene TRBJ2-2; TRBD1 aligns across 8 bases. This CDR3 spans 16 amino acids. The V segment lost 2 bases and the J segment 1 base; nucleotides outside the gene matches: 4. CDR1 SGHTS and CDR2 YDEGEE come from the germline V gene.

The chain has TRBV5-4 and TRBJ1-4, with D possibly matching TRBD1 (5 bases). The CDR3 has 14 amino acids. The germline V and J ends were trimmed by 1 base and 8 bases, with 12 bases remaining between them. Looked up from germline, CDR1 is SGHNT and CDR2 is YYREEE (reference sequence). The CDR3 here is CASSLKQGVEKLFF. The DNA for the CDR3 is TGTGCCAGCAGCTTGAAACAAGGGGTAGAAAAACTGTTTTTT.